This T cell receptor beta chain was captured in a study of cytomegalovirus exposure and HLA in healthy donors. Study findings and constraints: Most of the TCR beta V segments (in an earlier analysis) were productive either about 87% or about 30% of the time. Analyses of presence/absence relied on an assumption of roughly uniform sequencing depth across donors. In a later analysis, HLA-associated TCR beta chains were more clonally expanded than equally common others. Among TCR beta chains, those listed as cytomegalovirus-associated numbered over 150.

A remark on this clone: Its target is unknown.

Researchers ran the PCR with 60 Vbeta and 13 Jbeta primers. Sequencing was performed with immunoSEQ multiplex PCR; in TCRdb, only in-frame clones are kept and a portion is missing. This table holds 150,000 to 200,000 clones, around 76% found once. Germline CDR1 and CDR2: SGHTA and FQGNSA. With V trimmed by 6 bases and J by 1 base, 10 bases remained unmatched. This CDR3 has 16 amino acids. Sequencing was done on a sample of PBMCs. This rearrangement joins TRBV7-2 to TRBJ1-1; 8 bases fit TRBD1. The clonotype was recovered from a man aged 40-55 years in good health and CMV-seronegative. The CDR3 here is CASRHNPGTGNTEAFF. The CDR3 DNA follows: TGTGCCAGCAGACACAACCCCGGGACAGGGAACACTGAAGCTTTCTTT.